This TCR beta chain came from a study of technical replicates of blood from a few donors. TCRdb's table, derived via immunoSEQ multiplex PCR, lists solely in-frame clones and lacks some. The sample holds approximately 92,000 clones, approximately 95% seen once. The CDR3 length is 14 residues. V was clipped by 2 bases and J by 4 bases; unmatched bases: 4. Germline CDR1 MNHEY, CDR2 SVGAGI. Sequencing used T cells isolated from PBMCs. This receptor was identified in a human donor in good health. The chain employs TRBV6-5 and TRBJ1-2; TRBD1 aligns across 7 bases. The CDR3 region is CASSYEGAPYGYTF. CDR3 nucleotide sequence: TGTGCCAGCAGTTACGAGGGGGCCCCCTATGGCTACACCTTC.